This T cell receptor beta chain was recorded in a study of human T cells and chemical hapten exposure. The library tagged individual cDNA molecules with unique molecular identifiers. Authors' analysis steps: A per-sample median of about 95,000 TCRs was observed, with counts ranging from roughly 20,000 to 750,000. TCRdb re-derived calls from the RACE reads in MiXCR, one entry per CDR3 protein. TCRdb's processing, not the study's, gives the V and J calls here. This sample has roughly 130,000 distinct CDR3 sequences, with 8.5% to 9.5% found just once. Time point meaning: healthy volunteer bleed at 2 weeks. Before extraction, the whole blood was not fractionated, and total RNA was taken from it. The CDR3 extends over 16 amino acids. The germline V gene has CDR1 LGHDT and CDR2 YNNKEL (reference sequence). The V gene lost 0 bases and the J gene lost 5 bases, with 16 bases spanning the gap. This clonotype was picked up a small number of times.

Sequenced sample: whole blood. This chain uses TRBV3-1 with TRBJ1-2; possible D gene TRBD1, 6 bases. This receptor was identified in a male donor in good health. Some clones in this sample may be carry-over from other donors' samples. CDR3 sequence: CASSQDQGIRGYGYTF. For the CDR3, the DNA is TGTGCCAGCAGCCAAGACCAGGGGATTCGAGGATATGGCTACACCTTC. The full variable domain, completed using reference TRBV3-1 and TRBJ1-2, is DTAVSQTPKYLVTQMGNDKSIKCEQNLGHDTMYWYKQDSKKFLKIMFSYNNKELIINETVPNRFSPKSPDKAHLNLHINSLELGDSAVYFCASSQDQGIRGYGYTFGSGTRLTVV.